This passage covers 15 T cell receptor beta chains from one sample sequenced in a study of CD8+ T cells in alopecia areata (dated 2018 in TCRdb). The protocol used for the library was the immunoSEQ multiplex PCR assay. RNA was extracted from all samples and reverse transcribed into cDNA as template for TCR sequencing. Held by TCRdb, this immuneACCESS table contains in-frame sequences only and omits some clones. Under half of the omission traces to an unresolved V gene where checked; the cause of the rest is unknown. The sample table shows 150,000 to 200,000 clones, and roughly 70% are seen once. Under 1.5% of the sample lies in the top ten. In light of the paper, this sample's treatment or condition label describes: oral pan-JAK inhibitor, 5-10 mg twice daily. The sequencing here drew on CD4+ T cells sorted from blood, taken around week 49, from a patient treated with tofacitinib. The source is a human donor with alopecia areata.

This clone has only a few counts. The CDR3 protein is CASSFRVNTGELFF. In DNA form, the CDR3 reads TGTGCCAGCAGCTTTAGGGTGAACACCGGGGAGCTGTTTTTT. This rearrangement joins TRBV7-8 to TRBJ2-2; no reliable D call. Germline V gene data show CDR1 as SGHVS and CDR2 as FQNEAQ. The CDR3 has 14 amino acids. V lost 3 bases and J 1 base, leaving 6 bases between the germline ends. Based on the CDR3 plus reference TRBV7-8 and TRBJ2-2, the full variable domain is GAGVSQSPRYKVAKRGQDVALRCDPISGHVSLFWYQQALGQGPEFLTYFQNEAQLDKSGLPSDRFFAERPEGSVSTLKIQRTQQEDSAVYLCASSFRVNTGELFFGEGSRLTVL.

This clone was counted a single time. The rearrangement links TRBV5-4 to TRBJ1-1; TRBD1 matches at 8 bases. J lost 4 bases, V lost 2 bases, and 7 bases had no gene match. The CDR3 has 15 amino acids. Germline V lookup: CDR1 SGHNT, CDR2 YYREEE (reference sequence). CDR3 DNA: TGTGCCAGCAGCTTCGACAGGGGATGGACCACTGAAGCTTTCTTT. Translation gives CASSFDRGWTTEAFF. The full variable domain, in which reference TRBV5-4 and TRBJ1-1 provide the parts outside the CDR3, is ETGVTQSPTHLIKTRGQQVTLRCSSQSGHNTVSWYQQALGQGPQFIFQYYREEENGRGNFPPRFSGLQFPNYSSELNVNALELDDSALYLCASSFDRGWTTEAFFGQGTRLTVV.

In this sample, this clone turned up once. The chain uses TRBV29-1 and TRBJ2-5; maybe TRBD1 (5 bases). Per germline, CDR1 SQVTM and CDR2 ANQGSEA. This CDR3 has 15 residues. V was clipped by 3 bases and J by 4 bases, with 18 bases between them. CDR3 nucleotide sequence: TGCAGCGTTGACGTCTCAGGGTTGAGTCGAGAGACCCAGTACTTC. It specifies CSVDVSGLSRETQYF.

This chain's CDR3 is CASSYKFSPLHF. CDR3 DNA: TGTGCCAGCAGTTACAAGTTCTCACCCCTCCACTTT. The chain uses TRBV6-5 and TRBJ1-6; no clear D gene. V was pared by 2 bases and J by 10 bases, with 6 bases between. The length of the CDR3 is 12 residues. The V gene's germline CDR1 is MNHEY and CDR2 SVGAGI.

In DNA form, the CDR3 reads TGTGCCAGCATTCGGACAGCACTAACTGAAGCTTTCTTT. Translated: CASIRTALTEAFF. This chain connects TRBV6-6 to TRBJ1-1, with D possibly TRBD1 on 6 matching bases. The V end lost 7 bases, the J end lost 5 bases, and 14 bases lay between the germline ends. CDR3 length: 13 residues. In germline, CDR1 is MNHNY, CDR2 SVGAGI (reference sequence).

This clone was found a few times. The genes are TRBV30 and TRBJ1-5; D is unclear. Germline V gene sequence: CDR1 GTSNPN, CDR2 SVGIG (reference sequence). Trimming left V 2 bases short and J 8 bases short, with 13 bases between. This CDR3 is built from 13 residues. CDR3 nucleotide sequence: TGTGCCTGGAGTATGGGATCTTTAGAGCCCCAGCATTTT. Residues: CAWSMGSLEPQHF.

This clone showed up just a few times. The chain joins TRBV18 to TRBJ1-1; weak D call: TRBD1 (6 bases). The V and J ends lost 2 bases and 2 bases respectively, with 9 bases between them. The CDR3 is 14 amino acids. Germline assignment: CDR1 KGHSH and CDR2 LQKENI. CDR3 nucleotide sequence: TGTGCCAGCTCACCAAACAGGGTAAACACTGAAGCTTTCTTT. It encodes CASSPNRVNTEAFF.

This rearrangement joins TRBV29-1 to TRBJ2-1; D is uncertain. V was pared by 5 bases and J by 7 bases, with 9 bases between. This CDR3 has 11 amino acids. Germline V gene lookup returns CDR1 SQVTM and CDR2 ANQGSEA. CDR3 sequence reads: CSVQVQNEQFF. The CDR3 bases are TGCAGCGTTCAGGTCCAGAATGAGCAGTTCTTC.

V and J are TRBV6-6 and TRBJ1-4, with 7 nucleotides matching TRBD1. Germline trimming cut 5 bases from V and 8 bases from J; bases unmatched to any gene: 8. The CDR3 runs to 14 residues. In germline, CDR1 is MNHNY, CDR2 SVGAGI (reference sequence). As DNA, the CDR3 is TGTGCCAGCAGTGGACAGACAGGGCCCGAAAAACTGTTTTTT. Amino acid sequence: CASSGQTGPEKLFF.

The table lists this clone with a few counts. The chain is built from TRBV7-9 and TRBJ2-1; 8 nucleotides agree with TRBD2. Germline trimming cut 1 base from V and 2 bases from J; bases unmatched to any gene: 1. The CDR3 consists of 15 residues. Germline V lookup: CDR1 SEHNR, CDR2 FQNEAQ (reference sequence). The CDR3 DNA sequence: TGTGCCAGCAGCTTAGTAGCGGGACCCTACAATGAGCAGTTCTTC. It translates to CASSLVAGPYNEQFF.

J is TRBJ2-7 and V is TRBV2; 9 bases agree with TRBD1. CDR1 is SNHLY, CDR2 FYNNEI, per germline. The junction had 13 bases not matched to a gene; V was cut back by 6 bases and J by 7 bases. The CDR3 sequence is 15 residues long. The CDR3 coding sequence is TGTGCCAGCAGAAAGGACCCGGGACAGGGATTTGAGCAGTACTTC. This codes for CASRKDPGQGFEQYF.

V gene TRBV7-6 combines with J gene TRBJ1-6; TRBD1 matches 12 bases. V lost 0 bases to trimming and J lost 10 bases; unmatched junction nucleotides: 7. This CDR3 has 17 residues. CDR1 and CDR2 (germline): SGHVS, FNYEAQ. The chain's CDR3 is CASSLAHRGQGASPLHF. As DNA, the CDR3 is TGTGCCAGCAGCTTAGCTCATCGGGGACAGGGGGCCTCACCCCTCCACTTT.

In this sample, this clone turned up once. The chain combines TRBV25-1 with TRBJ1-2, with a tentative D call TRBD1 (6 bases). Germline lookup yields CDR1 MGHDK and CDR2 SYGVNS. The CDR3 runs 13 residues. Trimming removed 5 bases from V and 9 bases from J, with 16 bases in between. CDR3 in DNA: TGTGCCAGCAGTACCACCTGGGACATTAGCTACACCTTC. Amino acid sequence: CASSTTWDISYTF.

This clone was detected only a few times. The gene calls are TRBV29-1 and TRBJ1-5; D is uncertain. Germline loops: CDR1 SQVTM, CDR2 ANQGSEA. The CDR3 sequence is 12 residues long. V gave up 7 bases and J gave up 3 bases, with 10 bases separating them. The CDR3 here is CSAGEFNQPQHF. The CDR3 DNA is TGCAGCGCCGGCGAGTTCAATCAGCCCCAGCATTTT.

V is TRBV30 and J is TRBJ1-2; 7 positions match TRBD1. The CDR3 spans 14 residues. V was pared by 2 bases and J by 0 bases, with 3 bases of the junction left unmatched. Germline CDR1 GTSNPN, CDR2 SVGIG (reference sequence). The CDR3 region has the DNA TGTGCCTGGAGTAGGACAGGCCCTAACTATGGCTACACCTTC. Protein: CAWSRTGPNYGYTF.